A single sample is the source of the 27 T cell receptor beta chains below, sequenced in a study of Ad26.COV2.S vaccination and SARS-CoV-2 variants. The method was immunoSEQ multiplex PCR; TCRdb's version includes in-frame clones alone and lacks a portion of them. Found here are fewer than 500,000 clones, around nine tenths of them singletons; the top ten hold 12%. As to treatment: 15 to 20 received Ad26.COV2.S at low or high dose, single or two shots; five or six received placebo; per-sample allocation not given. Samples analyzed were those drawn on day 63 after the first vaccine or placebo injection. This specimen was peripheral blood, taken in a trial of Ad26.COV2.S vaccine versus placebo. Receptors originate from a person between 18 and 65 years old who received the Ad26.COV2.S COVID-19 vaccine or a placebo.

This chain connects TRBV30 to TRBJ1-5; TRBD1 matches at 9 bases. Trimming took 1 base from V and 7 from J; bases not matched to a gene: 11. This CDR3 is built from 16 residues. Germline CDR1 is GTSNPN and CDR2 is SVGIG (reference sequence). CDR3 sequence: CAWSGTGTGQWQPQHF. CDR3 DNA sequence: TGTGCCTGGAGTGGTACCGGGACAGGGCAGTGGCAGCCCCAGCATTTT.

The chain employs TRBV9 and TRBJ2-2; 9 nucleotides agree with TRBD2. The CDR3 is 15 residues long. After removal of 0 bases from V and 4 bases from J, the junction contained 1 base not matched to a gene. Germline CDR1 SGDLS, CDR2 YYNGEE. The CDR3 here is CASSVVAGVTGELFF. The DNA of the CDR3 is TGTGCCAGCAGCGTAGTAGCGGGAGTCACCGGGGAGCTGTTTTTT.

This chain joins TRBV23-1 and TRBJ2-7, with a weak D call TRBD2 (5 bases). TRBV23-1 is an ORF for which the function is uncertain. The CDR3 has 14 amino acids. The V gene lost 4 bases and the J gene lost 0 bases, with 10 bases spanning the gap. The CDR3 loop is CASSPGNFSYEQYF. CDR3 sequence (DNA): TGCGCCAGCAGTCCCGGGAACTTCTCCTACGAGCAGTACTTC.

V gene TRBV19 combines with J gene TRBJ2-5, with 14 bases fitting TRBD2. CDR1 LNHDA and CDR2 SQIVND come from the germline V gene (reference sequence). Trimming at V came to 6 bases and at J to 4 bases, leaving 4 bases not matched to a gene. This CDR3 region has 15 residues. DNA of the CDR3: TGTGCCAGTAGCCCGACTAGCGGGGGGGGAGAGACCCAGTACTTC. Protein sequence: CASSPTSGGGETQYF.

The V and J genes are TRBV30 and TRBJ2-2; 8 bases are shared with TRBD2. CDR1 and CDR2 from the germline V gene are GTSNPN and SVGIG (reference sequence). The CDR3 is 14 residues long. With 7 bases clipped from V and 0 bases from J, the junction kept 4 bases outside the gene matches. As DNA, the CDR3 is TGTGCCTCTCCGGGACTAGCGAACACCGGGGAGCTGTTTTTT. Translation: CASPGLANTGELFF.

The chain employs TRBV3-1 (or the pseudogene TRBV3-2) and TRBJ2-1; TRBD2 matches at 8 bases. The CDR3 runs 16 residues. With V trimmed by 4 bases and J by 2 bases, 7 bases remained unmatched. Germline-derived CDR1 and CDR2 are LGHDT and YNNKEL (reference sequence). The chain's CDR3 is CASSRVAGKAYNEQFF. CDR3 bases: TGTGCCAGCAGCCGGGTAGCGGGGAAAGCCTACAATGAGCAGTTCTTC.

There are many counts of this clone. The chain is built from TRBV6-4 and TRBJ2-1; 10 bases map to TRBD2. This CDR3 spans 15 amino acids. Trimming removed 3 bases from V and 4 bases from J; junction bases left unmatched: 3. Germline CDR1 and CDR2: MRHNA and SNTAGT. CDR3 protein: CASSESAGGYNEQFF. The CDR3 coding sequence is TGTGCCAGCAGTGAATCAGCGGGAGGGTACAATGAGCAGTTCTTC.

The chain is built from TRBV12-5 and TRBJ1-4, with 10 bases fitting TRBD1. The CDR3 extends over 16 amino acids. The V and J ends lost 1 base and 7 bases, in that order; junction bases with no gene match: 6. From germline, CDR1 is LGHNT and CDR2 FRNRAP. The CDR3: CASGLEGTGVSEKLFF. In DNA, the CDR3 is TGTGCTAGTGGTTTGGAAGGGACAGGGGTCAGTGAAAAACTGTTTTTT.

The V gene is TRBV18, the J gene TRBJ2-5; the match to TRBD2 covers 11 bases. This CDR3 is built from 15 residues. Germline lookup yields CDR1 KGHSH and CDR2 LQKENI. Trimming cost V 2 bases and J 6 bases; bases outside gene matches: 5. The CDR3 sequence is CASSPLAGGPKTQYF. The CDR3 nucleotides read TGTGCCAGCTCACCATTAGCGGGAGGGCCAAAGACCCAGTACTTC.

The count of this clone is one. Other DNA sequences in this sample translate to the same CDR3. V usage is TRBV4-1 and J usage is TRBJ1-1; unclear D gene. The CDR3 covers 13 residues. In germline, CDR1 is MGHRA, CDR2 YSYEKL. The ends were cut back, 1 base at V and 0 bases at J, with 3 bases in the middle. The CDR3 nucleotides are TGCGCCAGCAGCCAAGTCCTGAACACTGAAGCTTTCTTT. It encodes CASSQVLNTEAFF.

The chain has TRBV4-1 and TRBJ1-1; a weak D match, TRBD1 (6 bases). Germline-derived CDR1 and CDR2 are MGHRA and YSYEKL. CDR3 length: 16 amino acids. V was clipped by 2 bases and J by 6 bases, with 19 bases between them. The CDR3 DNA sequence: TGCGCCAGCAGCCAAACTCCCACAGGGTTGGCCGCTGAAGCTTTCTTT. Residues: CASSQTPTGLAAEAFF.

This clone showed up just once. This chain links TRBV7-8 with TRBJ1-6, with D hard to call. CDR3 length equals 17 residues. Germline V gene lookup returns CDR1 SGHVS and CDR2 FQNEAQ. V was clipped by 4 bases and J by 8 bases, with 21 bases between them. DNA for the CDR3: TGTGCCAGCAGCTCAACGGCCCGCACCGCAATTTATTCACCCCTCCACTTT. Its protein product is CASSSTARTAIYSPLHF.

The genes are TRBV2 and TRBJ2-5, with 8 nucleotides matching TRBD1. CDR3 length: 14 residues. CDR1 and CDR2 (germline): SNHLY, FYNNEI. V lost 4 bases, J lost 3 bases, and 4 bases stayed unmatched. The CDR3: CASSGTGGEETQYF. DNA for the CDR3: TGTGCCAGCAGTGGAACAGGGGGTGAAGAGACCCAGTACTTC. The full variable domain, rest sourced from reference TRBV2 and TRBJ2-5, is EPEVTQTPSHQVTQMGQEVILRCVPISNHLYFYWYRQILGQKVEFLVSFYNNEISEKSEIFDDQFSVERPDGSNFTLKIRSTKLEDSAMYFCASSGTGGEETQYFGPGTRLLVL.

The rearrangement joins TRBV9 to TRBJ2-3; TRBD2 agrees at 11 bases. CDR1 and CDR2 (germline): SGDLS, YYNGEE. V gave up 1 base and J gave up 6 bases; unmatched junction bases: 7. The CDR3 contains 16 residues. The CDR3 DNA reads TGTGCCAGCAGCGTAACTAGCGGGAGTACCGGCGATACGCAGTATTTT. Its protein product is CASSVTSGSTGDTQYF.

The sample holds one count of this clone. The chain combines TRBV6-2 or TRBV6-3 with TRBJ1-1; no clear D gene. In germline, CDR1 is MNHEY, CDR2 SVGEGT. CDR3 length: 13 residues. V dropped 5 bases and J dropped 0 bases, with 7 bases sitting between them. The CDR3 DNA sequence: TGTGCCAGCAGTCCCGTTATGAACACTGAAGCTTTCTTT. This encodes CASSPVMNTEAFF.

This clone has just one count. The chain couples TRBV7-8 to TRBJ2-7, with D unresolved. Trimming took 5 bases from V and 4 from J, leaving 12 bases between them. The CDR3 spans 13 residues. Germline V gene sequence: CDR1 SGHVS, CDR2 FQNEAQ. DNA for the CDR3: TGTGCCAGCAGCCCGATTGGTAGTTACGAGCAGTACTTC. This encodes CASSPIGSYEQYF.

The J gene is TRBJ2-1, the V gene TRBV2, with D perhaps matching TRBD1 (6 bases). The germline V and J ends were trimmed by 7 bases and 3 bases, with 10 bases remaining between them. The CDR3 sequence is 13 residues long. CDR1 is SNHLY and CDR2 is FYNNEI in the germline V gene. The CDR3, as DNA: TGTGCCAGCAAGGAGACAGGCTACAATGAGCAGTTCTTC. As protein: CASKETGYNEQFF.

This clone was found once. The chain carries TRBV11-3 and TRBJ2-1; possibly TRBD1 or TRBD2 for D (5 bases each). This CDR3 comprises 14 residues. Per germline, CDR1 SGHNT and CDR2 YENEEA. V gave up 4 bases and J gave up 3 bases, with 10 bases separating them. As DNA, the CDR3 is TGTGCCAGCAGCTCTAGAGGGGACTACAATGAGCAGTTCTTC. It specifies CASSSRGDYNEQFF.

The chain links TRBV7-6 to TRBJ2-5; 7 nucleotides match TRBD2. Trimming at V came to 7 bases and at J to 1 base, leaving 12 bases not matched to a gene. CDR1 and CDR2 (germline): SGHVS, FNYEAQ. This CDR3 has 16 amino acids. The CDR3 DNA reads as TGTGCCAGCACCTGGTTAGGCGGGAGAGTCCAAGAGACCCAGTACTTC. It is translated as CASTWLGGRVQETQYF. The full variable domain, with the rest looked up from reference TRBV7-6 and TRBJ2-5, is GAGVSQSPRYKVTKRGQDVALRCDPISGHVSLYWYRQALGQGPEFLTYFNYEAQQDKSGLPNDRFSAERPEGSISTLTIQRTEQRDSAMYRCASTWLGGRVQETQYFGPGTRLLVL.

This chain links TRBV11-2 with TRBJ2-7, with D possibly matching TRBD2 (5 bases). This CDR3 contains 15 residues. Germline V gene lookup returns CDR1 SGHAT and CDR2 FQNNGV. V was pared by 1 base and J by 3 bases, with 13 bases between. CDR3 protein: CASSLAGMSLYEQYF. The CDR3 nucleotides are TGTGCCAGCAGCTTAGCGGGGATGAGTCTCTACGAGCAGTACTTC.

The V gene is TRBV5-6, the J gene TRBJ2-7; the D gene is possibly TRBD2 (5 bases). Germline lookup yields CDR1 SGHDT and CDR2 YYEEEE. This CDR3 contains 16 residues. Trimming pared 4 bases from V and 2 bases from J, leaving 19 bases between. The CDR3: CASSRIEASYAYEQYF. The CDR3 bases are TGTGCCAGCAGCAGAATTGAGGCTAGCTATGCCTACGAGCAGTACTTC.

The chain couples TRBV7-2 to TRBJ2-1; D remains unclear. V lost 3 bases and J lost 5, with 8 bases in between. Germline CDR1 is SGHTA and CDR2 is FQGNSA. The CDR3 has 13 residues. Here the CDR3 DNA reads TGTGCCAGCAGCTTCCGGCGAGACAATGAGCAGTTCTTC. This codes for CASSFRRDNEQFF.

The V call is TRBV5-4, the J call TRBJ2-3; D might be TRBD1 or TRBD2, each matching 5 bases. Germline lookup yields CDR1 SGHNT and CDR2 YYREEE (reference sequence). Trimming took 4 bases from V and 0 from J, leaving 18 bases between them. CDR3 size: 17 residues. The CDR3: CASSRGDRSPSTDTQYF. The CDR3 nucleotides read TGTGCCAGCAGCCGGGGAGACAGAAGCCCTAGCACAGATACGCAGTATTTT.

This chain joins TRBV2 and TRBJ2-1; D call uncertain. This CDR3 has 17 residues. Germline-derived CDR1 and CDR2 are SNHLY and FYNNEI. Between the trimmed V and J ends, which lost 2 bases and 5 bases, there was a span of 19 bases. CDR3 nucleotide sequence: TGTGCCAGCAGTGAATCCACAGATCTCGGGCCTAACAATGAGCAGTTCTTC. It codes for CASSESTDLGPNNEQFF.

This chain links TRBV7-9 with TRBJ1-6; D gene unclear. CDR3 length: 12 residues. The germline V gene has CDR1 SEHNR and CDR2 FQNEAQ (reference sequence). Trimming took 5 bases from V and 5 from J, leaving 4 bases between them. The CDR3 coding sequence is TGTGCCAGCAGCCAGGATAATTCACCCCTCCACTTT. This translates into CASSQDNSPLHF.

This chain uses TRBV6-6 with TRBJ1-5; 8 bases map to TRBD1. The germline V gene encodes CDR1 MNHNY and CDR2 SVGAGI (reference sequence). This CDR3 comprises 16 residues. V trimming: 1 base; J trimming: 3 bases; junction bases outside the gene matches: 5. The CDR3 sequence is CASSYWGQAHNQPQHF. In DNA form, the CDR3 reads TGTGCCAGCAGTTACTGGGGACAGGCCCACAATCAGCCCCAGCATTTT.

This chain links TRBV5-1 with TRBJ2-3, with 7 bases matching TRBD2. The CDR3 has 16 amino acids. The germline V gene has CDR1 SGHRS and CDR2 YFSETQ. V shed 4 bases and J 0 bases; nucleotides not matched to a gene: 8. The CDR3 bases are TGCGCCAGCAGCCTCCGACTAGCAGCTAGCACAGATACGCAGTATTTT. Protein product: CASSLRLAASTDTQYF.